One T cell receptor beta chain is described in this entry. This clone was observed once. What this receptor recognizes is not known. Per-base qualities were not stored, and no clone one base away is much larger. The time point label, as the study defines it: baseline before oral tofacitinib. Lesional scalp punch biopsies and peripheral blood were obtained from alopecia areata patients. After PBMCs were isolated by density centrifugation and stained for CD3, CD4 and CD8, a FACSAria was used to sort CD4+ and CD8+ T cells. These data come from a study of CD8+ T cells in alopecia areata (dated by TCRdb to about 2018). The study in broad terms: The treated patients, all with moderate-to-severe alopecia areata, were enrolled in an open-label pilot trial of oral tofacitinib given at 5 to 10 mg twice daily. Tofacitinib was administered for 6 to 18 months, and 6 months of follow-up off drug were then conducted to assess delayed response and recurrence. In both human patients and the C3H/HeJ mouse model, the study applied high-throughput TCRbeta sequencing to look at T cell clonal expansion in alopecia areata. On the human side, TCRbeta sequencing was run on scalp tissue and on sorted CD4+ and CD8+ peripheral blood T cells from healthy controls and from alopecia areata patients with either patchy or totalis/universalis disease. Biopsies were taken from tofacitinib-treated patients at baseline and again at 4 and 24 weeks into treatment, and several of those patients also had a later scalp biopsy. Clonality in the scalp was compared among normal scalp (n=4), patchy alopecia areata scalp (n=8), and alopecia totalis/universalis scalp (n=8). RNA was obtained with the PAXgene miRNA kit for fixed scalp, the miRNeasy kit for PBMCs, and the RNeasy kit for mouse skin. immunoSEQ multiplex PCR using 35 Vbeta forward primers and 13 Jbeta reverse primers was used to amplify TCRbeta CDR3 regions. Study-wide conclusions, independent of this receptor: Compared with mice, TCR sequences shared between patients were less clear, possibly partly because of HLA diversity across the patient population. Resident alphabeta T cells in normal human skin are also sequenced, complicating scalp TCR repertoire analysis, unlike mouse skin dominated by gammadelta T cells. Compared with normal scalp, lesional scalp had higher clonality and more expanded CD8+ clones, particularly in alopecia totalis/universalis, a pattern that suggests antigenic drive.

Receptor libraries were prepared by the immunoSEQ multiplex PCR assay. RNA was extracted from all samples and reverse transcribed into cDNA, which served as template for TCR sequencing. First-strand cDNA was synthesized with SuperScript III using a 2:1 mix of oligo-dT and random hexamers. A synthetic immune receptor repertoire was used to assess amplification bias, and residual bias was removed computationally. The original pipeline was this. After raw reads were preprocessed to remove errors, the CDR3 was defined following IMGT conventions as running from the conserved cysteine to phenylalanine. Clonality was calculated as 1 minus Shannon entropy normalized by log2 of the number of productive unique TCRs. CD4 or CD8 identity of scalp clones was inferred by cross-referencing scalp TCRbeta sequences with sorted blood CD4 and CD8 repertoires. The source is immuneACCESS, and TCRdb retained only in-frame sequences with V and J called. Part of the clones is not carried over; for the studies checked, unresolved V genes explain less than half of this, and the remainder is unexplained. V and J calls and clone size are given by that table; D and trimming were obtained from the DNA. For this sample there are 70,000 or so clones; approximately 60% appear just once. The ten largest make up roughly 15% of the sample.

The sample here was CD8+ T cells sorted from blood, taken at week 0. This TCR was recovered from a human donor with alopecia areata.

The CDR3 protein sequence reads: CASSLQGTPNYGYTF. The nucleotides read TGTGCCAGCAGCTTACAGGGAACCCCTAACTATGGCTACACCTTC. The chain joins TRBV7-9 to TRBJ1-2; the D segment could be TRBD1, given 5 matching bases. The CDR3 covers 15 residues, taking in both the cysteine and the phenylalanine. Left in the record is the CDR3 DNA by itself, 45 bases read in frame from the first base. The germline V gene (reference sequence) supplies CDR1 SEHNR and CDR2 FQNEAQ. Cut back by 2 bases and 0 bases, the V and J ends lie 10 bases apart.